This T cell receptor beta chain was documented in a study of T cells in Graves' hyperthyroidism and ophthalmopathy (dated by TCRdb to about 2019). As for the study more broadly: Peripheral blood was sampled at the time of initial diagnosis, prior to any treatment. To identify distinguishing TCR V-J signatures, a discovery cohort of 95 to 100 patients was used, comprising 43 with Graves' ophthalmopathy and around 57 with stable Graves' hyperthyroidism. Prospective prediction of ophthalmopathy was tested in an independent validation cohort consisting of about 19 hyperthyroidism patients and approximately 16 patients who later progressed to ophthalmopathy. The roughly 100 discovery patients were randomly split 7:3 into training and test sets. The study also compared thyroid tissue and blood T-cell repertoires from several Graves' hyperthyroidism patients. After sampling, hyperthyroidism patients received methimazole starting at 30 mg daily, and ophthalmopathy patients received high-dose intravenous methylprednisolone. The paper reports TCR Vbeta CDR3 sequencing of fewer than 150 peripheral blood samples: some 44 ophthalmopathy, under 85 hyperthyroidism and around 17 progressor patients. The full study reports these points: Most expanded thyroid clonotypes (frequency above 0.001) were also found in blood, which suggests that blood repertoires may mirror thyroid immune responses. Sample size was not statistically predetermined, and blinding of investigators to group allocation was not performed. A 13 V-J signature model separated ophthalmopathy from stable hyperthyroidism, with about 90% sensitivity and 81.08% specificity in cross-validation and 80%/75% in testing. In validation, progression to ophthalmopathy was predicted by the model with about 70% sensitivity and 72.22% specificity, a median of approximately 6.5 months before onset.

This clonotype was counted at least ten times. Its antigen is unknown. There are no base qualities to consult, and no much larger clone falls within one base. The TCR beta CDR3 regions were amplified from RNA transcripts. A first-round RT-PCR of the TCR CDR3 used the HTBI primer set with the Qiagen OneStep RT-PCR kit. Libraries were constructed in a second round of multiplex PCR, after which size selection and purification were carried out. Paired-end sequencing of the libraries was performed with 100 bp reads on an Illumina HiSeq2000. In the paper's pipeline: SOAPnuke was used to process the raw data, with reads discarded if the reads contained adapters or uncalled bases, had a mean Phred below 15, or lacked an exact constant-primer or identifier match. COPE v1.2.5 was used to merge the high-quality paired reads, and each unique nucleotide sequence was defined as a clonotype. MiTCR v1.1 was used to align the clonotypes against IMGT TRBV, TRBD and TRBJ reference segments. Only V-J combinations with frequency above 0.0001, covering about 99% of repertoires, were analysed. A TCS score was defined as the ratio between F50 (clonal expansion) and ExV (chaos), using BLOSUM62-based TCRdist between CDR3 peptides within each V-J. Welch's t-statistics and random forest reduced roughly 500 V-J features to about 13, which were used in a naive Bayes classifier (R e1071). Using fastp at Q25 and MiXCR, TCRdb reprocessed the public reads and kept productive beta chains. Rows matching on CDR3 protein sequence are summarized as one entry with the most common DNA and genes. None of the V and J calls come from the authors' own analysis; TCRdb made them. The sample has some 490,000 distinct CDR3 sequences on record, approximately 16% of them singletons. The ten largest account for approximately 32% of the sample.

Ophthalmopathy patients had moderately to severely active disease, Clinical Activity Score of at least 3, NOSPECS grade of at least 4, and duration under 3 months. The study excluded patients with uncontrolled infections, other autoimmune diseases, pregnancy or lactation. Diagnoses were established on the basis of clinical symptoms, serum thyroxine and TRAb, thyroid ultrasound, and orbital computed tomography. PBMCs were isolated from 8 to 10 ml of fresh peripheral blood by Ficoll-Paque density gradient centrifugation. Total RNA was extracted with Trizol reagent, and quality was checked on an Agilent 2100 Bioanalyzer. V and J are truncated by 1 base and 0 bases respectively, leaving an intervening sequence of 8 bases. The CDR3 holds 15 amino acids from the cysteine to the phenylalanine. Just the 45-base CDR3 DNA is kept, in frame starting at base 1. The germline V gene yields SGHTA for CDR1 and FQGTGA for CDR2.

The clonotype was recovered from a woman in her twenties or thirties with Graves' ophthalmopathy. This sequence uses TRBV7-3 and TRBJ2-3; the D gene cannot be resolved reliably. Input material: blood. The nucleotide sequence reads TGTGCCAGCAGCTTAATGGGCCAAAGCACAGATACGCAGTATTTT. This is translated as CASSLMGQSTDTQYF.